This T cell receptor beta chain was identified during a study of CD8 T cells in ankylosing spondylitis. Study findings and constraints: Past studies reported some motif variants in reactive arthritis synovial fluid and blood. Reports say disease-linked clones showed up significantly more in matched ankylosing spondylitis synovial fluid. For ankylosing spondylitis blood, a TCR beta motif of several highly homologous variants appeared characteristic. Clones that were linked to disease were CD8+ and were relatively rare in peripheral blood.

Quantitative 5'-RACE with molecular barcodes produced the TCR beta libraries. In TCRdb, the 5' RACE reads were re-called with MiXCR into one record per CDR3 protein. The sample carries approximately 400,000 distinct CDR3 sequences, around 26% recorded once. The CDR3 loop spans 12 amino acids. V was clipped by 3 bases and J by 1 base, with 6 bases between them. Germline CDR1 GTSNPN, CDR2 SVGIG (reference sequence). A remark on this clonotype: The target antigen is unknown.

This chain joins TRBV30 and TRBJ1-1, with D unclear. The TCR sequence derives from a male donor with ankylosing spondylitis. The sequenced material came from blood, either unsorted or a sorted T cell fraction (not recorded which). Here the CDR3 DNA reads TGTGCCTGGAGGAGAACGAACACTGAAGCTTTCTTT. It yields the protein CAWRRTNTEAFF.